What follows is one TCR beta chain and its context. Its specificity is unknown. J gave up 3 bases and V 5 bases, and 8 bases lay outside the gene matches. Germline V lookup: CDR1 LNHDA, CDR2 SQIVND (reference sequence). There are 15 residues in the CDR3. These data originate in a study of T cell repertoires in cytomegalovirus infection. At the level of the study: Selection of CMV epitopes for the study included recently identified HLA-C-restricted and well-studied HLA-B-restricted ones. Through public TCR beta signatures, both CMV infection and matching HLA type were indicated. Study findings and constraints: Cumulative frequency of public TCR beta families picked out carriers of CMV plus the relevant HLA. There were HLA-C-restricted CMV-specific TCR beta clonotypes dominating the ex vivo response.

Each CDR3 protein gets one entry after TCRdb re-called the reads with MiXCR. The sample lists some 500,000 distinct CDR3 sequences, 30% to 40% occurring once. The sample in question was cultured PBMCs, obtained from culture after CMV antigen stimulation. The chain links TRBV19 to TRBJ1-2, with 8 bases fitting TRBD1. The clonotype was recovered from a human donor in good health (CMV status not recorded). Some clones in this sample may be carry-over from other donors' samples. The CDR3 here is CASSGSTGADYGYTF. The CDR3, as DNA: TGTGCCAGTAGTGGCTCGACAGGGGCGGACTATGGCTACACCTTC.